This passage covers 23 T cell receptor beta chains from one sample sequenced in a study of identical twins. TCRdb analysed the 5' RACE reads with MiXCR anew, one entry per CDR3 protein. Of 500,000 to 650,000 distinct CDR3 sequences listed, around 24% are singletons. A further study also used this sample, focusing on yellow fever vaccine responses in identical twins.

Sequenced: CD4+ T cells sorted from blood. Receptors were obtained from a woman between 18 and 29 years old in good health.

V and J are TRBV11-2 and TRBJ2-7; D perhaps matches TRBD1 (6 bases). Germline CDR1 reads SGHAT; CDR2 reads FQNNGV. The V end lost 2 bases, the J end lost 3 bases, and 29 bases lay between the germline ends. The CDR3 runs to 20 residues. The CDR3 reads CASSLQGQDQQEIENYEQYF. The CDR3 DNA reads TGTGCCAGCAGCTTACAGGGGCAGGACCAGCAGGAGATAGAAAACTACGAGCAGTACTTC.

The chain is built from TRBV12-3 or TRBV12-4 and TRBJ2-6; D gene unclear. Trimming left V 7 bases short and J 0 bases short, with 22 bases between. This CDR3 comprises 19 residues. The CDR3 sequence is CASTPNSGWASSGANVLTF. In nucleotides, the CDR3 is TGTGCCAGCACCCCCAATTCGGGTTGGGCGAGCTCTGGGGCCAACGTCCTGACTTTC.

This clonotype has only a few counts. The V gene is TRBV12-3 or TRBV12-4, the J gene TRBJ1-6, with TRBD1 matching over 8 bases. With 2 bases clipped from V and 8 bases from J, the junction kept 2 bases outside the gene matches. The CDR3 is 14 residues long. CDR3 sequence reads: CASSLSGGDSPLHF. CDR3 DNA: TGTGCCAGCAGTTTATCAGGGGGCGATTCACCCCTCCACTTT.

The chain carries TRBV29-1 and TRBJ2-5; D gene uncertain. The CDR3 has 10 amino acids. Deletions cut 7 bases from V and 5 bases from J, with 8 bases between. Germline assignment: CDR1 SQVTM and CDR2 ANQGSEA. CDR3 sequence (DNA): TGCAGCGGAGCCAGGGAGACCCAGTACTTC. Translation: CSGARETQYF.

The rearrangement links TRBV3-1 to TRBJ2-3; D is unclear. V was cut by 6 bases and J by 2 bases, with 12 bases left in between. CDR1 is LGHDT and CDR2 is YNNKEL in the germline V gene (reference sequence). The CDR3 sequence is 14 residues long. DNA of the CDR3: TGTGCCAGCAGACGGACCCCAGACACAGATACGCAGTATTTT. It codes for CASRRTPDTDTQYF.

V and J are TRBV6-4 and TRBJ2-2, with TRBD1 matching over 8 bases. V lost 8 bases to trimming and J lost 0 bases; unmatched junction nucleotides: 2. Germline V gives CDR1 MRHNA, CDR2 SNTAGT. This CDR3 is built from 14 residues. As DNA, the CDR3 is TGTGCCAGCCGACAGGGGACGAACACCGGGGAGCTGTTTTTT. Residues: CASRQGTNTGELFF.

This clonotype was detected only a few times. CDR3 amino acids: CASRKNSGVEQFF. In nucleotides, the CDR3 is TGTGCCAGCAGGAAGAATAGCGGGGTGGAGCAGTTCTTC. The chain carries TRBV12-3 or TRBV12-4 and TRBJ2-1, with 8 bases identical to TRBD2. This CDR3 spans 13 amino acids. Trimming removed 6 bases from V and 10 bases from J; junction bases left unmatched: 8.

The chain carries TRBV12-5 and TRBJ2-3; no clear D. Trimming shortened V by 1 base and J by 3 bases, and 8 bases separated the two germline ends. The CDR3 extends over 14 amino acids. Germline V gives CDR1 LGHNT, CDR2 FRNRAP. The CDR3 spells CASGLDLVTDTQYF. DNA of the CDR3: TGTGCTAGTGGTTTGGATTTAGTGACAGATACGCAGTATTTT.

This clonotype was recorded at least ten times. This chain uses TRBV12-3 or TRBV12-4 with TRBJ2-1; possible D gene TRBD2, 6 bases. CDR3 size: 13 residues. The V gene lost 5 bases and the J gene lost 5 bases, with 10 bases spanning the gap. For the CDR3, the DNA is TGTGCCAGCAGTGGGGACTGGGACAATGAGCAGTTCTTC. Translation: CASSGDWDNEQFF.

This clonotype was counted a few times. The V and J genes are TRBV6-1 and TRBJ2-3, with 9 bases aligning to TRBD1. The germline V gene encodes CDR1 MNHNS and CDR2 SASEGT. CDR3 length: 13 residues. Trimming took 10 bases from V and 5 from J; bases not matched to a gene: 7. CDR3 region: CATRQGDLDTQYF. CDR3 DNA sequence: TGTGCCACCAGACAGGGGGATTTAGATACGCAGTATTTT.

This clonotype has just a few counts. This sequence joins TRBV7-9 and TRBJ2-1, with D maybe TRBD1 (6 bases). V was clipped by 5 bases and J by 4 bases, with 21 bases between them. Germline values: CDR1 SEHNR, CDR2 FQNEAQ (reference sequence). The CDR3 loop spans 17 amino acids. CDR3 residues: CASSTQFRGWGYNEQFF. CDR3 DNA sequence: TGTGCCAGCAGCACACAGTTCAGGGGTTGGGGGTACAATGAGCAGTTCTTC. Supplemented by reference TRBV7-9 and TRBJ2-1, the full variable domain reads DTGVSQNPRHKITKRGQNVTFRCDPISEHNRLYWYRQTLGQGPEFLTYFQNEAQLEKSRLLSDRFSAERPKGSFSTLEIQRTEQGDSAMYLCASSTQFRGWGYNEQFFGPGTRLTVL.

V gene TRBV24-1 combines with J gene TRBJ2-7; 8 nucleotides agree with TRBD2. The CDR3 extends over 13 amino acids. The V gene's germline CDR1 is KGHDR and CDR2 SFDVKD. Unmatched junction bases numbered 3, after V lost 7 bases and J lost 2 bases. The CDR3 sequence: CATRLAGPYEQYF. The CDR3 region has the DNA TGTGCCACCAGGCTAGCGGGCCCCTACGAGCAGTACTTC.

V and J are TRBV7-9 and TRBJ2-7; 7 nucleotides match TRBD1. The CDR3 runs 14 residues. The germline V gene encodes CDR1 SEHNR and CDR2 FQNEAQ (reference sequence). V gave up 4 bases and J gave up 6 bases; unmatched junction bases: 9. CDR3 loop: CASSYGQGDGEQYF. The CDR3 DNA reads as TGTGCCAGCAGCTACGGGCAGGGGGACGGCGAGCAGTACTTC.

J is TRBJ2-7 and V is TRBV5-5, with 14 bases identical to TRBD2. The germline gives CDR1 SGHKS, CDR2 YYEKEE (reference sequence). Unmatched junction bases numbered 3, after V lost 3 bases and J lost 4 bases. There are 15 residues in the CDR3. This CDR3 is CASSSGLAGAYEQYV. As DNA, the CDR3 is TGTGCCAGCAGCTCGGGACTAGCGGGGGCTTACGAGCAGTACGTC.

This clonotype showed up just a few times. The chain recombines TRBV24-1 with TRBJ2-1, with TRBD1 as a possible D gene (6 bases). Per the germline V gene, CDR1 is KGHDR and CDR2 is SFDVKD. This CDR3 is built from 14 residues. The V end lost 1 base, the J end lost 7 bases, and 10 bases lay between the germline ends. In nucleotides, the CDR3 is TGTGCCACCAGTGATTTTGTCAGGGGTAATGAGCAGTTCTTC. It codes for CATSDFVRGNEQFF.

This rearrangement joins TRBV10-2 to TRBJ1-1; D call uncertain. V dropped 8 bases and J dropped 1 base, with 17 bases sitting between them. This CDR3 contains 15 residues. In germline, CDR1 is WSHSY, CDR2 SAAADI. CDR3 amino acids: CASSSGYGGNTEAFF. CDR3 coding DNA: TGCGCCAGCTCCAGCGGGTACGGCGGGAACACTGAAGCTTTCTTT.

CDR3 in amino acids: CAISDGLAGAPSTDTQYF. In nucleotides, the CDR3 is TGTGCCATCAGTGACGGCCTAGCGGGGGCTCCTAGCACAGATACGCAGTATTTT. The rearrangement links TRBV10-3 to TRBJ2-3; 10 bases are shared with TRBD2. V shed 3 bases and J 0 bases; nucleotides not matched to a gene: 9. Germline CDR1 reads ENHRY; CDR2 reads SYGVKD. This CDR3 spans 18 amino acids.

The chain combines TRBV28 with TRBJ2-3, with 9 bases aligning to TRBD1. The CDR3 contains 16 residues. The V gene's germline CDR1 is MDHEN and CDR2 SYDVKM. The junction had 8 bases not matched to a gene; V was cut back by 4 bases and J by 3 bases. The CDR3 is CASSSRTGQGTDTQYF. The CDR3 nucleotides are TGTGCCAGCAGTTCACGAACGGGACAGGGAACAGATACGCAGTATTTT.

The chain couples TRBV6-5 to TRBJ2-3; D gene unclear. The V gene lost 3 bases and the J gene lost 9 bases, with 19 bases spanning the gap. This CDR3 has 15 residues. Germline V gives CDR1 MNHEY, CDR2 SVGAGI. The CDR3: CASSYTDGFSKTQYF. The DNA for the CDR3 is TGTGCCAGCAGTTATACGGACGGGTTTTCTAAGACGCAGTATTTT.

This clonotype occurred a few times. The rearrangement links TRBV10-3 to TRBJ2-2; 8 positions agree with TRBD1. V shed 6 bases and J 3 bases; nucleotides not matched to a gene: 6. The length of the CDR3 is 15 residues. Germline CDR1 and CDR2: ENHRY and SYGVKD. The CDR3 here is CAIRSGGADTGELFF. The CDR3 nucleotides read TGTGCCATCAGATCAGGGGGCGCGGACACCGGGGAGCTGTTTTTT.

The V call is TRBV28, the J call TRBJ2-1, with 9 bases fitting TRBD2. CDR1 and CDR2 from the germline V gene are MDHEN and SYDVKM. The CDR3 covers 15 residues. With 5 bases clipped from V and 6 bases from J, the junction kept 8 bases outside the gene matches. DNA of the CDR3: TGTGCCAGCAGTCCCCGGGGTAGCGGGAGCAATGAGCAGTTCTTC. Protein sequence: CASSPRGSGSNEQFF.

This chain links TRBV6-6 with TRBJ2-3, with D uncertain. V was trimmed by 6 bases and J by 6 bases, leaving 10 bases between them. There are 12 residues in the CDR3. Per the germline V gene, CDR1 is MNHNY and CDR2 is SVGAGI (reference sequence). The CDR3: CASSPIEDTQYF. The CDR3 region has the DNA TGTGCCAGCAGCCCCATAGAGGATACGCAGTATTTT.

The chain links TRBV11-2 to TRBJ2-1; a possible D gene is TRBD2 (6 bases). The CDR3 covers 16 residues. Trimming shortened V by 7 bases and J by 4 bases, and 20 bases separated the two germline ends. CDR1 and CDR2 from the germline V gene are SGHAT and FQNNGV. CDR3 DNA sequence: TGTGCCAGCATGGCGTTGTCCGGGACTCTATACAATGAGCAGTTCTTC. It specifies CASMALSGTLYNEQFF.